This TCR beta chain stems from a study of OX40 agonist ivuxolimab in advanced cancers. A single count supports this clone. Its antigen is undetermined. Sequencing was performed with immunoSEQ multiplex PCR; in TCRdb, only in-frame clones are kept and a portion is missing. The sample contains around 26,000 clones, 85% of which appear only once. Study-wide results and caveats: Clonal expansion by week 6 occurred in CD4+ and CD8+ blood T cells (at 0.1 to 3.0 mg/kg).

Trimming left V 0 bases short and J 10 bases short, with 10 bases between. The length of the CDR3 is 13 residues. Germline assignment: CDR1 MNHNY and CDR2 SVGAGI (reference sequence). The TCR sequence derives from an adult with an advanced solid tumor such as melanoma, head and neck, liver or kidney cancer. Sequencing was performed on CD4+ or CD8+ T cells sorted from blood, taken in a trial of the OX40 agonist ivuxolimab. The chain is built from TRBV6-6 and TRBJ2-1, with D perhaps assigned TRBD1 or TRBD2 (6 bases each). As DNA, the CDR3 is TGTGCCAGCAGTTACTCGACGGGGGCAGAGCAGTTCTTC. It yields the protein CASSYSTGAEQFF.